This T cell receptor beta chain originates from a study of CD8 T cells in Susac syndrome. The authors carried out high-throughput sequencing of TCR beta. They applied it to CD8+ and CD4+ T cells obtained from blood. Treatment-naive patients with stable or active relapsing-remitting disease were the multiple sclerosis controls. Random-hexamer reverse transcription was applied to 0.5 to 1 ug RNA. From the immunoSEQ multiplex PCR reads, TCRdb called clonotypes with MiXCR, one entry per CDR3 protein. This table holds around 130,000 distinct CDR3 sequences, about 95% found once. This TCR was sampled from a human donor with multiple sclerosis. Material for sequencing was CD4+ T cells from PBMCs.

CDR3 amino acids: CASSSDRTNSPLHF. Written as DNA, the CDR3 is TGTGCCAGCAGCTCGGACAGAACCAATTCACCCCTCCACTTT. This chain joins TRBV7-2 and TRBJ1-6, with D perhaps matching TRBD1 (6 bases). The CDR3 has 14 amino acids. Trimming removed 4 bases at V and 7 bases at J, with 11 bases between. In germline, CDR1 is SGHTA, CDR2 FQGNSA.